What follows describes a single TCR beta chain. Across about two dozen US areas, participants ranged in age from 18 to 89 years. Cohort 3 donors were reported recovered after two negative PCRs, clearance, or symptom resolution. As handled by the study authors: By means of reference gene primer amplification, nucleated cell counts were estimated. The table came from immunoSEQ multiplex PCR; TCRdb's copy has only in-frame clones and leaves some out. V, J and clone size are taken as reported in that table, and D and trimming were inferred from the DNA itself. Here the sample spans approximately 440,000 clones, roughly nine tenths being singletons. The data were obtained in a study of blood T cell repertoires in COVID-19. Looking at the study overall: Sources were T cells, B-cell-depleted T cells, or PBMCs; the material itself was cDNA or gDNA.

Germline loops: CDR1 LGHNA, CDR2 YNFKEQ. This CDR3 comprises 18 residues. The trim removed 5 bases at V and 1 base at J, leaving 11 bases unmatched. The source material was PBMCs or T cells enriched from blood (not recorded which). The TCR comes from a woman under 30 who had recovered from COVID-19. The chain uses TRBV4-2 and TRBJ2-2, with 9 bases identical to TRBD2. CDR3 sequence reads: CASSSRLAGGENTGELFF. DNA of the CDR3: TGTGCCAGCAGCTCTCGACTCGCGGGGGGGGAGAACACCGGGGAGCTGTTTTTT.